This T cell receptor (beta chain) derives from a study of cytomegalovirus exposure and HLA in healthy donors. Note on this clone: No antigen is known for it.

Overall study findings and caveats: There were some V segments, including TRBV6-2 and TRBV6-3, excluded as indistinguishable.

CDR1 is GTSNPN and CDR2 is SVGIG in the germline V gene (reference sequence). This CDR3 spans 16 amino acids. V lost 4 bases and J lost 5, with 20 bases in between. The study ran its PCR with 60 Vbeta and 13 Jbeta primers. Measured with immunoSEQ multiplex PCR; TCRdb has only the in-frame clones, and not every one. This table has approximately 190,000 clones, more than 75% appearing once. This clonotype originated in a man younger than 40 in good health and CMV-seronegative. The material sequenced was PBMCs. This chain links TRBV30 with TRBJ1-4; tentatively, D is TRBD1 (5 bases). CDR3 protein: CAWTPPRTSPNEKLFF. The CDR3 bases are TGTGCCTGGACCCCTCCCCGGACAAGCCCGAATGAAAAACTGTTTTTT.